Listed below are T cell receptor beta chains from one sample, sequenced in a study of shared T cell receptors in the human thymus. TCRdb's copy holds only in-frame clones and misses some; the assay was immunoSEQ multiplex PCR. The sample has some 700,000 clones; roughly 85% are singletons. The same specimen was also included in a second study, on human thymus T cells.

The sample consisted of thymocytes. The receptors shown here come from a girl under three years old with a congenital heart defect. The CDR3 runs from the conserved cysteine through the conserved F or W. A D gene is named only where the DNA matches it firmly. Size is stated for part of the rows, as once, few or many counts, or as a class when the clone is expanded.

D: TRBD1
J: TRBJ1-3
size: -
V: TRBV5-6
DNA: TGTGCCAGCAGCCCCCCCGGGACAGGGTTTTTGCCCCGTGGAAACACCATATATTTT
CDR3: CASSPPGTGFLPRGNTIYF

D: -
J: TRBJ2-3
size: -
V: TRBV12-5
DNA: TGTGCTAGTGCGGCTCAGGACAGTGGAATCACAGATACGCAGTATTTT
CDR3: CASAAQDSGITDTQYF

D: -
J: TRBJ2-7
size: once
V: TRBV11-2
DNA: TGTGCCAGCAGCTTAGGTTTTGTCAGGGGCTACGAGCAGTACTTC
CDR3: CASSLGFVRGYEQYF

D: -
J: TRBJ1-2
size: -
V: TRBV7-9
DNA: TGTGCCAGCAGCCTCGGCAGGAAAGACCTTAACTATGGCTACACCTTC
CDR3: CASSLGRKDLNYGYTF

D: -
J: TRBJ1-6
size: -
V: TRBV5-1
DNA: TGCGCCAGCAGCCTAGGACAGTTGGATCTGGGTAACTATAATTCACCCCTCCACTTT
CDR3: CASSLGQLDLGNYNSPLHF

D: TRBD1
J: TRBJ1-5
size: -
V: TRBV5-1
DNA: TGCGCCAGCAGCTTGGACAGGGGTCAGCCCCAGCATTTT
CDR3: CASSLDRGQPQHF

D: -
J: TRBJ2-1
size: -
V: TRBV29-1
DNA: TGCAGCACCGTGGGGGCAGAGAATGAGCAGTTCTTC
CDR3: CSTVGAENEQFF

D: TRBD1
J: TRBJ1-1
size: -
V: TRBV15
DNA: TGTGCCACCAGCAGAGACCAGGGGGACTGGGGGGTGAAAGCTTTCTTT
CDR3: CATSRDQGDWGVKAFF

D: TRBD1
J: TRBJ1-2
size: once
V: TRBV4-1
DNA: TGCGCCAGCAGCCAAGATTGGACAGGGGAATCTGACTACACCTTC
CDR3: CASSQDWTGESDYTF

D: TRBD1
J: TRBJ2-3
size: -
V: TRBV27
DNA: TGTGCCAGCACATCCCCGGGACAGGAAAGCACAGATACGCAGTATTTT
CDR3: CASTSPGQESTDTQYF

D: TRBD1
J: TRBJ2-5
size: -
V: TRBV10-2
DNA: TGCGCCAGCAGTGAGGACAGGGGTTGGGAGACCCAGTACTTC
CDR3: CASSEDRGWETQYF

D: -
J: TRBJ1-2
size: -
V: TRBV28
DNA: TGTGCCAGCAGTTTAATTCATTGGGGTAGCGAGAACTATGGCTACACCTTC
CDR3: CASSLIHWGSENYGYTF

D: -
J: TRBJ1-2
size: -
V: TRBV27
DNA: TGTGCCAGCAGTCCTACCCCGACGGGTCTCCTCTATGGCTACACCTTC
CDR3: CASSPTPTGLLYGYTF

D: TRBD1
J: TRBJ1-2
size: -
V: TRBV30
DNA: TGTGCCTGGAGTGTGGACAGGGGGCGAAACTATGGCTACACCTTC
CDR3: CAWSVDRGRNYGYTF

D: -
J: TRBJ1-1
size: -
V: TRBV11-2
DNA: TGTGCCAGCAGCTTAGATCTAAGTTGTCAGGCCTACGAAGCTTTCTTT
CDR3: CASSLDLSCQAYEAFF

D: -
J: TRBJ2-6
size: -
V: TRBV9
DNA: TGTGCCAGCAGGTACTCGAGGCGGATATCTGGGGCCAACGTCCTGACTTTC
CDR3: CASRYSRRISGANVLTF

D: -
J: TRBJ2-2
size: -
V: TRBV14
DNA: TGTGCCAGCGGATACAGAACCGCGAACACCGGGGAGCTGTTTTTT
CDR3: CASGYRTANTGELFF

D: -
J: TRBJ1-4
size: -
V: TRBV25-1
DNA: TGTGCCAGCAGTCCAGGGAACTTTAGAGTCCCACTGAACCGGAAACTGTTTTTT
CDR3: CASSPGNFRVPLNRKLFF

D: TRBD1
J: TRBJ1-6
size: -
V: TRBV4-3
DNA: TGCGCCAGCAGCCAAGATAGGCGTAGCACAGGGGGCCGTTCACCCCTCCACTTT
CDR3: CASSQDRRSTGGRSPLHF

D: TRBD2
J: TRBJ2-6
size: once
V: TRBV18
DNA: TGTGCCAGCTCACCACCGTCGGGGGGCTCTGGGGCCAACGTCCTGACTTTC
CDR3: CASSPPSGGSGANVLTF

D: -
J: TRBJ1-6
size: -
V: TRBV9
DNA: TGTGCCAGCAGCCCCGGGTATGGAGGGGACTCACCCCTCCACTTT
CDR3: CASSPGYGGDSPLHF

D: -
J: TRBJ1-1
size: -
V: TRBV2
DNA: TGTGCCACCGGGGGGGTGGGAAACACTGAAGCTTTCTTT
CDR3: CATGGVGNTEAFF

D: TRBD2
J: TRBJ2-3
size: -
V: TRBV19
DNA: TGTGCCAGTAGCCTAGGACTAGCGGGGGGCCGAGGCTTT
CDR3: CASSLGLAGGRGF

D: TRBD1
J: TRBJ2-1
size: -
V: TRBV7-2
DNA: TGTGCCAGCAGCCTCGCCGGGACAGGGAGTGCACCGGATGAGCAGTTCTTC
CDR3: CASSLAGTGSAPDEQFF

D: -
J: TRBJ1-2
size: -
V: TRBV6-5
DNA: TGTGCCAGCTCCCCACCGGGGGGGGCCCACACCTTC
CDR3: CASSPPGGAHTF

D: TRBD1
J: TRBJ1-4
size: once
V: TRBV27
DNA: TGTGCCAGCCCCGGGACAGGGGACAAACTGTTTTTT
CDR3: CASPGTGDKLFF

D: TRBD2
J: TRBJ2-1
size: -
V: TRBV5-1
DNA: TGCGCCAGCAGCGGGACTAGCGGGGGGCCTGAGGCCTACAATGAGCAGTTCTTC
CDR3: CASSGTSGGPEAYNEQFF

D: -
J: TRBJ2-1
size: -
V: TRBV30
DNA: TGTGCCTGGAGTGTCCTCCCCGCGAGCTCCTACAATGAGCAGTTCTTC
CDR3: CAWSVLPASSYNEQFF

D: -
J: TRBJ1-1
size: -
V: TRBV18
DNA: TGTGCCAGCTCACCGTCGCAGGAGGGGACTGAAGCTTTCTTT
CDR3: CASSPSQEGTEAFF

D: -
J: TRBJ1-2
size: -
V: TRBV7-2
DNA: TGTGCCAGCAGCCCCCCAGCGATCTATGGCTACACCTTC
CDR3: CASSPPAIYGYTF